The next 15 T cell receptor beta chains were all read from a single sample in a study of blood T cell repertoires in COVID-19. Clones were sequenced by immunoSEQ multiplex PCR, and TCRdb holds only the in-frame ones, with some missing. The sample carries more than 200,000 clones, about 88% recorded once. What was sequenced was peripheral blood. These receptors were obtained from a man between 65 and 85 years old with acute or convalescent COVID-19.

The chain joins TRBV18 to TRBJ2-2, with 7 bases aligning to TRBD2. CDR3 size: 17 residues. J was trimmed by 4 bases and V by 2 bases; bases with no gene match: 10. Germline V gene data show CDR1 as KGHSH and CDR2 as LQKENI. The CDR3 loop reads CASSPRLAVTGTGELFF. DNA for the CDR3: TGTGCCAGCTCACCAAGGCTAGCGGTTACGGGCACCGGGGAGCTGTTTTTT.

The chain uses TRBV24-1 and TRBJ2-5; 9 nucleotides agree with TRBD2. V lost 6 bases and J lost 5; bases outside the gene matches: 3. This CDR3 has 13 residues. Germline CDR1 and CDR2: KGHDR and SFDVKD. The CDR3, as DNA: TGTGCCACCAGTCGAGCGGGGGGCGAGACCCAGTACTTC. This gives the protein CATSRAGGETQYF.

The gene calls are TRBV15 and TRBJ2-5; TRBD1 aligns across 12 bases. Germline V lookup: CDR1 LNHNV, CDR2 YYDKDF (reference sequence). J lost 5 bases, V lost 3 bases, and 7 bases had no gene match. This CDR3 has 16 amino acids. CDR3 loop: CATSSPGTGGEETQYF. CDR3 in DNA: TGTGCCACCAGCAGCCCCGGGACAGGGGGCGAGGAGACCCAGTACTTC.

J is TRBJ2-7 and V is TRBV6-1; 7 nucleotides align to TRBD2. CDR1 is MNHNS and CDR2 is SASEGT in the germline V gene. The trim removed 3 bases at V and 5 bases at J, leaving 10 bases unmatched. The CDR3 sequence is 15 residues long. The CDR3 nucleotides are TGTGCCAGCAGTGATACGGGACTAAGGTTCGACGAGCAGTACTTC. Amino acid sequence: CASSDTGLRFDEQYF.

This chain joins TRBV2 and TRBJ2-7; tentatively, D is TRBD2 (5 bases). Trimming removed 4 bases at V and 3 bases at J, with 7 bases between. Per germline, CDR1 SNHLY and CDR2 FYNNEI. The CDR3 is made up of 12 amino acids. The CDR3 coding sequence is TGTGCCAGCAGTGCTACTAGCTACGAGCAGTACTTC. This encodes CASSATSYEQYF. The entire variable domain, with the rest obtained from reference TRBV2 and TRBJ2-7, is as follows: EPEVTQTPSHQVTQMGQEVILRCVPISNHLYFYWYRQILGQKVEFLVSFYNNEISEKSEIFDDQFSVERPDGSNFTLKIRSTKLEDSAMYFCASSATSYEQYFGPGTRLTVT.

This chain uses TRBV6-5 with TRBJ2-1; 12 bases fit TRBD2. The germline CDR1 and CDR2 sequences are MNHEY and SVGAGI. V dropped 8 bases and J dropped 4; count of bases not matched to a gene: 3. CDR3 size: 14 residues. The CDR3: CASALAGGYNEQFF. CDR3 nucleotides: TGTGCCAGCGCCCTAGCGGGAGGGTACAATGAGCAGTTCTTC.

The rearrangement uses TRBV15 and TRBJ1-5; 9 positions match TRBD1. Losses at the gene ends were 4 bases for V and 0 bases for J; bases not matched to a gene: 1. The germline gives CDR1 LNHNV, CDR2 YYDKDF (reference sequence). The CDR3 is 15 amino acids. CDR3 nucleotides: TGTGCCACCAGCATGGACAGGGGTAGCAATCAGCCCCAGCATTTT. It encodes CATSMDRGSNQPQHF.

The chain couples TRBV19 to TRBJ2-1; the match to TRBD2 covers 13 bases. Trimming removed 7 bases from V and 1 base from J; junction bases left unmatched: 4. Germline values: CDR1 LNHDA, CDR2 SQIVND (reference sequence). CDR3 length: 16 residues. The CDR3: CASTSTSGGSYNEQFF. The CDR3 DNA reads TGTGCCAGTACCTCGACTAGCGGGGGGTCCTACAATGAGCAGTTCTTC.

The V and J genes are TRBV28 and TRBJ2-2; 9 positions match TRBD1. This CDR3 has 14 amino acids. V was pared by 3 bases and J by 6 bases, with 2 bases of the junction left unmatched. Germline V gives CDR1 MDHEN, CDR2 SYDVKM. As DNA, the CDR3 is TGTGCCAGCAGTTTGACAGGGGGGGCCGGGGAGCTGTTTTTT. As protein: CASSLTGGAGELFF.

J is TRBJ2-1 and V is TRBV14; D perhaps matches TRBD1 (6 bases). The CDR3 runs to 15 residues. V lost 4 bases and J lost 1, with 11 bases in between. CDR1 and CDR2 from the germline V gene are SGHDN and FVKESK. CDR3 nucleotide sequence: TGTGCCAGCAGCCCTCAACAGGGTTCCTACAATGAGCAGTTCTTC. Protein: CASSPQQGSYNEQFF.

The chain uses TRBV29-1 and TRBJ1-2; possible D gene TRBD1, 5 bases. This CDR3 spans 12 amino acids. Trimming took off 6 bases at V and 1 base at J, with 9 bases between the two ends. Germline CDR1 is SQVTM and CDR2 is ANQGSEA. The CDR3 loop is CSVDSRNYGYTF. As DNA, the CDR3 is TGCAGCGTCGACAGCCGTAACTATGGCTACACCTTC.

This clone has a single count. The chain couples TRBV7-2 to TRBJ2-1; 15 bases are a match to TRBD2. The ends lost 5 bases at V and 4 bases at J; junction bases unmatched: 6. The CDR3 runs 17 residues. Germline V lookup: CDR1 SGHTA, CDR2 FQGNSA. The CDR3 spells CASSPGLAGGGYNEQFF. CDR3 DNA sequence: TGTGCCAGCAGCCCGGGACTAGCGGGAGGAGGTTACAATGAGCAGTTCTTC.

The gene calls are TRBV6-5 and TRBJ1-1; 9 bases are a match to TRBD1. With V trimmed by 2 bases and J by 5 bases, 6 bases remained unmatched. Germline V CDR1 and CDR2: MNHEY, SVGAGI. This CDR3 spans 15 amino acids. In DNA form, the CDR3 reads TGTGCCAGCAGTTACCAGGGACAGGGTCGGACTGAAGCTTTCTTT. Residues: CASSYQGQGRTEAFF.

The gene calls are TRBV7-8 and TRBJ1-1; the D is unclear. Trimming removed 5 bases at V and 3 bases at J, with 7 bases between. This CDR3 has 12 residues. Germline-derived CDR1 and CDR2 are SGHVS and FQNEAQ. This chain's CDR3 is CASSIRDTEAFF. The CDR3 region has the DNA TGTGCCAGCAGCATTCGTGACACTGAAGCTTTCTTT.

V is TRBV2 and J is TRBJ2-3, with D tentatively TRBD1 (8 bases). The CDR3 is made up of 14 amino acids. Germline V gene data show CDR1 as SNHLY and CDR2 as FYNNEI. The V gene lost 8 bases and the J gene lost 0 bases, with 12 bases spanning the gap. In nucleotides, the CDR3 is TGTGCCAGCGGGGGGGACAGGAGCACAGATACGCAGTATTTT. This codes for CASGGDRSTDTQYF. Supplemented by reference TRBV2 and TRBJ2-3, the full variable domain reads EPEVTQTPSHQVTQMGQEVILRCVPISNHLYFYWYRQILGQKVEFLVSFYNNEISEKSEIFDDQFSVERPDGSNFTLKIRSTKLEDSAMYFCASGGDRSTDTQYFGPGTRLTVL.